This T cell receptor (beta chain) was recovered during a study of blood T cell repertoires in COVID-19. Study-level information: Italy, Spain and the United States were the sources of the convalescent and acute COVID-19 samples. The analysed material was cDNA or gDNA that came from T cells, B-cell-depleted T cells, or PBMCs.

Germline lookup yields CDR1 SGHDT and CDR2 YYEEEE. The CDR3 sequence is 12 residues long. V was pared by 0 bases and J by 8 bases, with 8 bases between. Assay: immunoSEQ multiplex PCR; the TCRdb copy retains only in-frame clones and omits some. The sample yields more than 55,000 clones, 79% seen once. Sequencing used peripheral blood. The sequence was collected from a human donor in a cohort sampled during active COVID-19. The V call is TRBV5-6, the J call TRBJ1-1; no definite D call. CDR3 in DNA: TGTGCCAGCAGCTTGGCCCGGCGGGAAGCTTTCTTT. Protein product: CASSLARREAFF.